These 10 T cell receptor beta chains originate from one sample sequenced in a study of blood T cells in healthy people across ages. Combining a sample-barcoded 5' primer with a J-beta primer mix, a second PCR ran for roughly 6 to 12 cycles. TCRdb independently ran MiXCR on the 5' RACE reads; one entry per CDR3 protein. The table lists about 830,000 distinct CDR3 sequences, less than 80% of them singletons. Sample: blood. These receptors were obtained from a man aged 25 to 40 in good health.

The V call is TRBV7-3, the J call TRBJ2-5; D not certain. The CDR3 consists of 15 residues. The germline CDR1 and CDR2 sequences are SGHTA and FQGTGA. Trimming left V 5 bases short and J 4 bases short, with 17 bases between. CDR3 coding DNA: TGTGCCAGCAGCCAAATGGCGGCTAGGAGAGAGACCCAGTACTTC. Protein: CASSQMAARRETQYF.

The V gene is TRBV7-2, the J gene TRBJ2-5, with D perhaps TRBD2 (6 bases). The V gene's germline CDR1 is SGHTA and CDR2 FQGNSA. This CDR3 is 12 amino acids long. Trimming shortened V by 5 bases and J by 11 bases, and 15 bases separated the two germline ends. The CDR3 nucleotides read TGTGCCAGCAGCCCGGGGGACGGGGAGCAGTACTTC. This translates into CASSPGDGEQYF.

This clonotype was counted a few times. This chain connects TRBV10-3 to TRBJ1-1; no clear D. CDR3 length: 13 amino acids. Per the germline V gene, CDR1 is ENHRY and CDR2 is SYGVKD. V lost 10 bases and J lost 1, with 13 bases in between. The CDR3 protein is CATTPSGNTEAFF. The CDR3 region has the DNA TGTGCCACCACGCCCTCGGGGAACACTGAAGCTTTCTTT.

CDR3 protein: CASSQVEPDGYTF. In DNA form, the CDR3 reads TGTGCCAGCAGCCAAGTGGAGCCCGATGGCTACACCTTC. The J gene is TRBJ1-2, the V gene TRBV14; no firm D call. The V end was cut by 1 base, the J end by 6 bases, with 9 bases between. CDR3 size: 13 residues. Germline CDR1 is SGHDN and CDR2 is FVKESK.

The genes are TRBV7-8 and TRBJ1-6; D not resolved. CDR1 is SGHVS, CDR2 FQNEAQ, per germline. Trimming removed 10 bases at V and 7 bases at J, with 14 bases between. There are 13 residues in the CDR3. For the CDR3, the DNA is TGTGCCACCCTTGGATCGGTAAATTCACCCCTCCACTTT. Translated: CATLGSVNSPLHF.

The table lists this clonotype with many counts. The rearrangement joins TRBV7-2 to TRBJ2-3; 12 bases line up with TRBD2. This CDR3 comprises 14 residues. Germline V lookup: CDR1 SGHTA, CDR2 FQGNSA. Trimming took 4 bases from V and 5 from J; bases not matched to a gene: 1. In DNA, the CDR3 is TGTGCCAGCAGCTCGGGACTAGCGGGAGATACGCAGTATTTT. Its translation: CASSSGLAGDTQYF.

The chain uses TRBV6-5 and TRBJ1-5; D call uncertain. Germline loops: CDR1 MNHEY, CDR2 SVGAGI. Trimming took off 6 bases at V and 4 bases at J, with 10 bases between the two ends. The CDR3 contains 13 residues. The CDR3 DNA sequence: TGTGCCAGCAGGACTTACCGGAATCAGCCCCAGCATTTT. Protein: CASRTYRNQPQHF.

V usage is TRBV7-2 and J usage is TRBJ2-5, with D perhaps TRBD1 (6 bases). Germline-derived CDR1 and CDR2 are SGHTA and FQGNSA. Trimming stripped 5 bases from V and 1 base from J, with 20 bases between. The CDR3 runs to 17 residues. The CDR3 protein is CASSRRTARNLQETQYF. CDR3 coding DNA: TGTGCCAGCAGCCGACGGACAGCGCGAAATCTCCAAGAGACCCAGTACTTC.

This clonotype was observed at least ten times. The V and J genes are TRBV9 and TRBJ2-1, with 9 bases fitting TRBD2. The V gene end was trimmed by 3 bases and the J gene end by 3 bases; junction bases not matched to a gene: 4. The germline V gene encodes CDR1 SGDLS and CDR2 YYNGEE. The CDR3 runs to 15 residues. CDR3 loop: CASSASGGYYNEQFF. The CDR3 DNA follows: TGTGCCAGCAGCGCGAGCGGGGGGTACTACAATGAGCAGTTCTTC.

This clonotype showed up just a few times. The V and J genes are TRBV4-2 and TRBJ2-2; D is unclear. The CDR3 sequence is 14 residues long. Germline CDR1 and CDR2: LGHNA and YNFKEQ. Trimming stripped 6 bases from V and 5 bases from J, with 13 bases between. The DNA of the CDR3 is TGTGCCAGCAGGCCATCAATAGGTACCGGGGAGCTGTTTTTT. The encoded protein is CASRPSIGTGELFF.